There are a few counts of the clone carrying this T cell receptor beta chain. Its antigen is unknown. The data originate from a study of PD-1 blockade in classical Hodgkin lymphoma. Study overall: Intravenous nivolumab at 3 mg/kg was given to patients every 2 weeks. Notes on the study in general: Researchers reported that CD4+ TCR diversity, though not CD8+, rose significantly by C4D1.

Sequencing used immunoSEQ multiplex PCR; TCRdb keeps in-frame clones, though not all of them. The table has 15,000 to 20,000 clones, about 61% seen once. The germline gives CDR1 GTSNPN, CDR2 SVGIG (reference sequence). The CDR3 length is 14 residues. V lost 4 bases and J lost 4; bases outside the gene matches: 3. Time point meaning: cycle 4 day 1 (C4D1), after five to seven weeks of nivolumab. Every single patient, without exception, relapsed after autologous stem cell transplantation, and brentuximab vedotin exposure varied. This sequence originates from a human donor with classical Hodgkin lymphoma. The chain links TRBV30 to TRBJ2-7, with 14 bases matching TRBD2. Sequenced material: peripheral blood mononuclear cells (PBMCs), taken before the fourth cycle of nivolumab. For the CDR3, the DNA is TGTGCCTGGATGGGGACTAGCGGGAGTTACGAGCAGTACTTC. Encoded protein: CAWMGTSGSYEQYF.